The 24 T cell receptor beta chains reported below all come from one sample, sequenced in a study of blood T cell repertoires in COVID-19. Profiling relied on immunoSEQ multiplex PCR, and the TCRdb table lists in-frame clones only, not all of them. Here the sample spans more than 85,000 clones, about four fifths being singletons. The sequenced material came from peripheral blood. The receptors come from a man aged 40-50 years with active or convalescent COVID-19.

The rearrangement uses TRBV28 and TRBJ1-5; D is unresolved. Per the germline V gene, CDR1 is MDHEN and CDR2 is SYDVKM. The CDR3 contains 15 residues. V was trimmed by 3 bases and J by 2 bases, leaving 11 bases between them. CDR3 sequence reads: CASSFGVTGNQPQHF. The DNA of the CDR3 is TGTGCCAGCAGTTTCGGGGTAACGGGCAATCAGCCCCAGCATTTT.

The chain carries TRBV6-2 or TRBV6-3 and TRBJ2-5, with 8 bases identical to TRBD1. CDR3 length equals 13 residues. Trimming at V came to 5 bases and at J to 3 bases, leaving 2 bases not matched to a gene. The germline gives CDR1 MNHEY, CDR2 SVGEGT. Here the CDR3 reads CASSRTGKETQYF. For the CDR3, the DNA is TGTGCCAGCAGTCGGACAGGGAAAGAGACCCAGTACTTC.

CDR3 DNA sequence: TGCGCCAGCAGGGGGAGGACCGGATCGTCTGACATGAACACTGAAGCTTTCTTT. It yields the protein CASRGRTGSSDMNTEAFF. This chain connects TRBV10-2 to TRBJ1-1; no clear D gene. The CDR3 extends over 18 amino acids. V was cut by 6 bases and J by 0 bases, with 23 bases left in between. Looked up from germline, CDR1 is WSHSY and CDR2 is SAAADI.

The CDR3 coding sequence is TGTGCCAGCAGCCAAGAACCCGGACAGAACAACTATGGCTACACCTTC. Amino acid sequence: CASSQEPGQNNYGYTF. This chain links TRBV3-1 (or the pseudogene TRBV3-2) with TRBJ1-2; possibly TRBD1 for D (6 bases). This CDR3 is built from 16 residues. With 0 bases removed from V and 2 bases from J, the gap between germline ends came to 13 bases. Germline V gene lookup returns CDR1 LGHDT and CDR2 YNNKEL (reference sequence).

CDR3 loop: CASSSPGRGAFF. In DNA, the CDR3 is TGTGCCAGCAGCTCCCCCGGTAGGGGAGCTTTCTTT. The rearrangement joins TRBV7-2 to TRBJ1-1; weak D call: TRBD1 (5 bases). Germline CDR1 SGHTA, CDR2 FQGNSA. Trimming shortened V by 4 bases and J by 10 bases, and 13 bases separated the two germline ends. The CDR3 spans 12 residues.

CDR3 coding DNA: TGTGCCAGCTACGGAAGGAATGGCGGAAAACTGTTTTTT. This codes for CASYGRNGGKLFF. The chain recombines TRBV7-9 with TRBJ1-4; D unresolved. Trimming removed 8 bases at V and 10 bases at J, with 17 bases between. This CDR3 is 13 amino acids long. CDR1 and CDR2 from the germline V gene are SEHNR and FQNEAQ (reference sequence).

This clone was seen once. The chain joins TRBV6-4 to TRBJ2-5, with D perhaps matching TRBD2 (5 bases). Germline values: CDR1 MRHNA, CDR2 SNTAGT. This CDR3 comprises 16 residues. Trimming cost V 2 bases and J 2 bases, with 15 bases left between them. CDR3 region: CASSDPPVGIQETQYF. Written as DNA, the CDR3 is TGTGCCAGCAGTGACCCCCCAGTCGGGATTCAAGAGACCCAGTACTTC.

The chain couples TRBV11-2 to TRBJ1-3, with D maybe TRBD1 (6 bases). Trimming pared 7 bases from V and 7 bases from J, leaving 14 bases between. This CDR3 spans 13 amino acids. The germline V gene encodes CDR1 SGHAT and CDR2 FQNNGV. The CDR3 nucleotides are TGTGCCAGCACCGTACAGGGTTTTAACACCATATATTTT. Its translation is CASTVQGFNTIYF.

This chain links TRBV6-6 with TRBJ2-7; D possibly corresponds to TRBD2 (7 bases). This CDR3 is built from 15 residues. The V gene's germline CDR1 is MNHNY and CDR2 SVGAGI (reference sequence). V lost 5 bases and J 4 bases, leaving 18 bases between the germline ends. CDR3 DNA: TGTGCCAGCAGTGACACAGGGAGGGGCCCGTACGAGCAGTACTTC. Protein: CASSDTGRGPYEQYF.

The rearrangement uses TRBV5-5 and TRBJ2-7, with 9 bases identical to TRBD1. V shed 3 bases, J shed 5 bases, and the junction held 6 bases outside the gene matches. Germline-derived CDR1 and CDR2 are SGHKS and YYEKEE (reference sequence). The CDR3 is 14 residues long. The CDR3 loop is CASSSAGTGNEQYF. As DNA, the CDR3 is TGTGCCAGCAGCTCCGCCGGGACAGGGAACGAGCAGTACTTC.

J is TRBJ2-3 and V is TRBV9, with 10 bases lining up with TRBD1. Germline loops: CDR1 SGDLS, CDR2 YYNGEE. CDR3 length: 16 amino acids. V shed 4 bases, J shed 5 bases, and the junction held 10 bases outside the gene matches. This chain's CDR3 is CASSTRDRGLVDTQYF. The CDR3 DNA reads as TGTGCCAGCAGCACCCGGGACAGGGGATTAGTAGATACGCAGTATTTT. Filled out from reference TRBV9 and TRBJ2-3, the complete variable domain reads DSGVTQTPKHLITATGQRVTLRCSPRSGDLSVYWYQQSLDQGLQFLIQYYNGEERAKGNILERFSAQQFPDLHSELNLSSLELGDSALYFCASSTRDRGLVDTQYFGPGTRLTVL.

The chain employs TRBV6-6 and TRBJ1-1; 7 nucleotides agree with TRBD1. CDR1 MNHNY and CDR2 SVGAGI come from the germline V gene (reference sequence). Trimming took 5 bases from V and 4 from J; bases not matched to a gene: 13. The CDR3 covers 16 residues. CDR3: CASSTMTGMVGTEAFF. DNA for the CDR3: TGTGCCAGCAGTACGATGACAGGGATGGTGGGCACTGAAGCTTTCTTT.

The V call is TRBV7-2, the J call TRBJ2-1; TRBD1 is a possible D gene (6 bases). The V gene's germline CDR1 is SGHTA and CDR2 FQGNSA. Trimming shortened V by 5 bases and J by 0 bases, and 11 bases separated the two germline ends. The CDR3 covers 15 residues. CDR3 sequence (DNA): TGTGCCAGCAGCCATCGGACAGACTCCTACAATGAGCAGTTCTTC. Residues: CASSHRTDSYNEQFF.

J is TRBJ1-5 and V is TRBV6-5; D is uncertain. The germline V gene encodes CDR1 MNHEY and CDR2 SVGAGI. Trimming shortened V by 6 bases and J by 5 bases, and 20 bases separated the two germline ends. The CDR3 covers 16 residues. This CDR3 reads CASRYGPGSKDQPQHF. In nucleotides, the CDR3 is TGTGCCAGCAGGTACGGGCCGGGGTCAAAGGATCAGCCCCAGCATTTT.

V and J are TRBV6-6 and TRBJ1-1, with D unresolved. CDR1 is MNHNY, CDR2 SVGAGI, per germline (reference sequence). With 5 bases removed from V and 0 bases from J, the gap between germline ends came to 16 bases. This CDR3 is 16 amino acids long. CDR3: CASSRPLAGLNTEAFF. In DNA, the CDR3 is TGTGCCAGCAGTCGACCTTTAGCCGGCTTGAACACTGAAGCTTTCTTT.

The chain's CDR3 is CSARDSTDNEQFF. The DNA of the CDR3 is TGCAGCGCTCGGGACAGTACAGACAATGAGCAGTTCTTC. The chain couples TRBV29-1 to TRBJ2-1; 7 nucleotides line up with TRBD1. V shed 7 bases and J 5 bases; nucleotides not matched to a gene: 8. Per the germline V gene, CDR1 is SQVTM and CDR2 is ANQGSEA. The CDR3 totals 13 residues.

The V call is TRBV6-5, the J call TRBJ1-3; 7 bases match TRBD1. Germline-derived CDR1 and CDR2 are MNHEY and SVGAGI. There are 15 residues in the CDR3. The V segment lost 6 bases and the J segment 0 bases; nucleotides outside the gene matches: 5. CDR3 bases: TGTGCCAGCAGACGGGACAGCAACTCTGGAAACACCATATATTTT. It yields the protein CASRRDSNSGNTIYF.

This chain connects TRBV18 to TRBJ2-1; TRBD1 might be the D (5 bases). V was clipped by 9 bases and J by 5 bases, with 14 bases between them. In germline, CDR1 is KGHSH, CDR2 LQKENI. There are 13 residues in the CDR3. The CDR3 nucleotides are TGTGCCAGTCGGAGTGACAGAGACAATGAGCAGTTCTTC. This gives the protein CASRSDRDNEQFF.

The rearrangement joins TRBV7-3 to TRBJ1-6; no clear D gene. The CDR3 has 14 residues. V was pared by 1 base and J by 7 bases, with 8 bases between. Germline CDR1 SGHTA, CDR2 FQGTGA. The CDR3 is CASSLNGENSPLHF. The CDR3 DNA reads TGTGCCAGCAGCTTAAACGGAGAAAATTCACCCCTCCACTTT.

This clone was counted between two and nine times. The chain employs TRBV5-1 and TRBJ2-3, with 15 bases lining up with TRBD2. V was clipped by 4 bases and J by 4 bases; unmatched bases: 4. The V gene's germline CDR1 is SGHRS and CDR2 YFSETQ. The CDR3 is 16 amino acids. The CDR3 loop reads CASSRTSGGASDTQYF. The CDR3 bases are TGCGCCAGCAGCAGGACTAGCGGGGGGGCCTCAGATACGCAGTATTTT.

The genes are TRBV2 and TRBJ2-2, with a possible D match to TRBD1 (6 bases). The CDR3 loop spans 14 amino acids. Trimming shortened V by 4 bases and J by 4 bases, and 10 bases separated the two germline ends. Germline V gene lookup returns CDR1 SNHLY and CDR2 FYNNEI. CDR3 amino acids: CASSGEGGTGELFF. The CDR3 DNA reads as TGTGCCAGCAGTGGAGAAGGGGGCACCGGGGAGCTGTTTTTT.

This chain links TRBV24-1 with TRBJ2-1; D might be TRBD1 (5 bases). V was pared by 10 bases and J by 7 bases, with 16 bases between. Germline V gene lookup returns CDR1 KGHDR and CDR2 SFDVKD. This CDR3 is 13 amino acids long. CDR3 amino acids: CATTGGVGNEQFF. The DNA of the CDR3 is TGTGCCACTACAGGTGGGGTTGGGAATGAGCAGTTCTTC.

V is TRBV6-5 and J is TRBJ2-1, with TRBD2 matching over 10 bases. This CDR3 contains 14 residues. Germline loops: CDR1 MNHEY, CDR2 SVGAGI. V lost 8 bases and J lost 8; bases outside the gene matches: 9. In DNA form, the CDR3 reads TGTGCCAGCTTCAAGCGGGGGGGCAACTATGAGCAGTTCTTC. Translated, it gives CASFKRGGNYEQFF.

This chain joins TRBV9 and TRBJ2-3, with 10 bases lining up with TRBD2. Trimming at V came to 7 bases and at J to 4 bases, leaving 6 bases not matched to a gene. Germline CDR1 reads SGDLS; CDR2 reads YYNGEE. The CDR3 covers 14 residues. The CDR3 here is CASSTSGGADTQYF. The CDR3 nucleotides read TGTGCCAGCTCCACAAGCGGGGGGGCAGATACGCAGTATTTT.